What follows describes a single T cell receptor (beta chain). Its antigen is not known. Calling Graves' hyperthyroidism stable meant ophthalmopathy did not progress within 18 months. Approximately 9.3 ml of fresh peripheral blood supplied the PBMCs. TCR beta CDR3 sequences were amplified from RNA transcripts. The TCR CDR3 was amplified in a first-round RT-PCR using the HTBI primer set. TCRdb reprocessed the multiplex PCR reads via MiXCR and lists one record per CDR3 protein. Of around 340,000 distinct CDR3 sequences listed, 16% are singletons. The data were taken from a study of T cells in Graves' hyperthyroidism and ophthalmopathy. Notes on the study in general: Ophthalmopathy, as predicted by the model, came a median 6.5 months after the prediction. Most clonotypes that expanded in the thyroid above 0.001 also showed up in blood.

The receptor's source is a man aged 30 to 39 with Graves' hyperthyroidism. The sample taken for sequencing was blood.

The CDR3 sequence is CASSRSTTRDYTF. The CDR3 coding sequence is TGTGCCAGCTCACGCTCGACTACCAGGGACTACACCTTC. This chain links TRBV18 with TRBJ1-2; tentative D call: TRBD1 (5 bases). Per the germline V gene, CDR1 is KGHSH and CDR2 is LQKENI. The CDR3 totals 13 residues. The V end was cut by 4 bases, the J end by 10 bases, with 16 bases between. The full variable domain, with the rest looked up from reference TRBV18 and TRBJ1-2, is NAGVMQNPRHLVRRRGQEARLRCSPMKGHSHVYWYRQLPEEGLKFMVYLQKENIIDESGMPKERFSAEFPKEGPSILRIQQVVRGDSAAYFCASSRSTTRDYTFGSGTRLTVV.